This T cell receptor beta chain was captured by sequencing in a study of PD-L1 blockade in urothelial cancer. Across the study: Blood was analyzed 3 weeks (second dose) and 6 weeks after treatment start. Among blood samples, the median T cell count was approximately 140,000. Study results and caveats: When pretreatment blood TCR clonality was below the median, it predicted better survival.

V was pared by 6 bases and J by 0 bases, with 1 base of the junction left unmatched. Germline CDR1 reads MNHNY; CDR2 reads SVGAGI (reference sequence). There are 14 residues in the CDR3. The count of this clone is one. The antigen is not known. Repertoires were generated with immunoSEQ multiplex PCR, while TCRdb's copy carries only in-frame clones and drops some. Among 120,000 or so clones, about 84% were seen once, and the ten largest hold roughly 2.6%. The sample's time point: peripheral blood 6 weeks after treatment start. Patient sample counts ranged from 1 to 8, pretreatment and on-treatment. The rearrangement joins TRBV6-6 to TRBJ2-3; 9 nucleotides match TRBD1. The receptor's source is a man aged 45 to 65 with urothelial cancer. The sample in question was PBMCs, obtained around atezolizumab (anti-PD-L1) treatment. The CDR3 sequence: CASRGTGSTDTQYF. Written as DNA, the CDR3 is TGTGCCAGCAGGGGGACAGGGAGCACAGATACGCAGTATTTT.